The clone carrying this TCR beta chain was found a few times. Germline-derived CDR1 and CDR2 are SGDLS and YYNGEE. CDR3 length: 17 amino acids. The V end lost 5 bases, the J end lost 0 bases, and 19 bases lay between the germline ends. These data come from a study of T cells after yellow fever vaccination. MiXCR, applied by TCRdb to the 5' RACE reads, yields one record per CDR3 protein. The sample shows 200,000 to 300,000 distinct CDR3 sequences, 5.5% to 8.5% of them seen only once. The sequencing used CD4+ T cells sorted from PBMCs, collected on the day of the yellow fever booster vaccination. The TCR originated in a man between 25 and 39 years old who received the YFV17D yellow fever vaccine. This chain links TRBV9 with TRBJ2-3; the D gene is possibly TRBD2 (5 bases). The CDR3 DNA sequence: TGTGCCAGCAGTCCCAGCACTTGGCGGGCTAGCACAGATACGCAGTATTTT. Translation gives CASSPSTWRASTDTQYF.